What follows are 6 T cell receptor beta chains derived from one specimen sequenced in a study of T cell changes during pregnancy in multiple sclerosis. Sequencing was performed with immunoSEQ multiplex PCR; in TCRdb, only in-frame clones are kept and a portion is missing. The sample includes approximately 88,000 clones, about 94% seen only once; the top ten take about 0.8%. The sample consisted of peripheral blood, taken in the third trimester of pregnancy. All receptors derive from a female donor with multiple sclerosis, enrolled in a pregnancy study.

The rearrangement uses TRBV7-3 and TRBJ1-1, with D tentatively TRBD1 (5 bases). This CDR3 has 12 amino acids. The germline V and J ends were trimmed by 8 bases and 7 bases, with 14 bases remaining between them. CDR1 is SGHTA and CDR2 is FQGTGA in the germline V gene. DNA for the CDR3: TGTGCCAGCGGCCGGGGGTCCGGTGAAGCTTTCTTT. This gives the protein CASGRGSGEAFF.

This clone was counted only a few times. The J gene is TRBJ1-1, the V gene TRBV5-1; D not certain. CDR1 SGHRS and CDR2 YFSETQ come from the germline V gene. The germline V and J ends were trimmed by 0 bases and 4 bases, with 13 bases remaining between them. The CDR3 length is 15 residues. The DNA of the CDR3 is TGCGCCAGCAGCTTGGTTCGGGGTAGTTCCACTGAAGCTTTCTTT. It specifies CASSLVRGSSTEAFF.

This rearrangement joins TRBV4-1 to TRBJ2-7; D is perhaps TRBD1 (6 bases). V gave up 8 bases and J gave up 6 bases, with 20 bases separating them. This CDR3 has 14 residues. Germline V gene data show CDR1 as MGHRA and CDR2 as YSYEKL. CDR3 DNA sequence: TGCGCCAGCGGGCCGCCGGGACAACCGTCCGAGCAGTACTTC. As protein: CASGPPGQPSEQYF.

The rearrangement joins TRBV7-9 to TRBJ1-4; D is possibly TRBD1 (6 bases). This CDR3 region has 15 residues. V was trimmed by 1 base and J by 5 bases, leaving 11 bases between them. The germline V gene has CDR1 SEHNR and CDR2 FQNEAQ (reference sequence). CDR3 residues: CASSLGRGLNEKLFF. The CDR3 DNA sequence: TGTGCCAGCAGCTTAGGCAGGGGCCTGAATGAAAAACTGTTTTTT.

This clone was recorded once. The rearrangement links TRBV7-2 to TRBJ2-5, with a possible D match to TRBD1 (5 bases). V was pared by 3 bases and J by 2 bases, with 10 bases between. The CDR3 runs 14 residues. Germline-derived CDR1 and CDR2 are SGHTA and FQGNSA. The CDR3 coding sequence is TGTGCCAGCAGCTTCATAGGGGCACAAGAGACCCAGTACTTC. It yields the protein CASSFIGAQETQYF.

The V and J genes are TRBV6-5 and TRBJ1-1; tentatively, D is TRBD1 (6 bases). Trimming removed 7 bases at V and 8 bases at J, with 14 bases between. In germline, CDR1 is MNHEY, CDR2 SVGAGI. The CDR3 sequence is 12 residues long. The CDR3 here is CASTDRSQEAFF. For the CDR3, the DNA is TGTGCCAGCACCGACAGGAGCCAAGAAGCTTTCTTT.